The rows below give T cell receptor beta chains drawn from one sample of a study of T cell responses to AZD1222 COVID-19 vaccine. The repertoire was sequenced with immunoSEQ multiplex PCR; TCRdb's copy has only in-frame clones and lacks some. The sample records approximately 190,000 clones, approximately 91% being singletons. The input for sequencing was peripheral blood, taken on day 0 of AZD1222 vaccination. The receptor set was obtained from an adult in good health. The CDR3 runs from the conserved cysteine through the conserved F or W. Each record gives: J gene, V gene, D gene, clone size, CDR3 protein, CDR3 DNA. A D gene is named only where the DNA matches it firmly. Some rows mark clone size as missing; the rest say once, few, many or name a class of expanded clone.

j_gene: TRBJ2-7; v_gene: TRBV5-4; d_gene: TRBD2; abundance: .; CDR3aa: CASSIGTSFGYEQYF; CDR3nt: TGTGCCAGCAGCATCGGGACTAGCTTCGGTTACGAGCAGTACTTC
j_gene: TRBJ2-2; v_gene: TRBV4-3; d_gene: TRBD2; abundance: .; CDR3aa: CASSQDLAGAGGELFF; CDR3nt: TGCGCCAGCAGCCAAGATCTAGCGGGGGCAGGCGGGGAGCTGTTTTTT
j_gene: TRBJ1-2; v_gene: TRBV5-1; d_gene: .; abundance: .; CDR3aa: CASSLAGGLEYGYTF; CDR3nt: TGCGCCAGCAGCTTGGCCGGGGGTTTGGAGTATGGCTACACCTTC
j_gene: TRBJ1-2; v_gene: TRBV27; d_gene: TRBD1; abundance: .; CDR3aa: CASSLGGQGANYGYTF; CDR3nt: TGTGCCAGCAGTTTGGGGGGACAGGGCGCTAACTATGGCTACACCTTC
j_gene: TRBJ2-5; v_gene: TRBV15; d_gene: .; abundance: .; CDR3aa: CATSRDISLEQETQYF; CDR3nt: TGTGCCACCAGCAGAGATATAAGTCTAGAACAAGAGACCCAGTACTTC
j_gene: TRBJ1-1; v_gene: TRBV29-1; d_gene: .; abundance: .; CDR3aa: CSVEDGRGAFF; CDR3nt: TGCAGCGTTGAAGACGGCCGTGGAGCTTTCTTT
j_gene: TRBJ2-7; v_gene: TRBV27; d_gene: .; abundance: .; CDR3aa: CASSLSRGRGYEQYF; CDR3nt: TGTGCCAGCAGTTTATCCCGGGGAAGAGGCTACGAGCAGTACTTC
j_gene: TRBJ1-2; v_gene: TRBV24-1; d_gene: .; abundance: .; CDR3aa: CATSDSGSNYGYTF; CDR3nt: TGTGCCACCAGTGATTCGGGCAGTAACTATGGCTACACCTTC
j_gene: TRBJ1-1; v_gene: TRBV21-1; d_gene: .; abundance: once; CDR3aa: CASSIGGFGTEAFF; CDR3nt: TGTGCCAGCAGCATTGGCGGGTTCGGCACTGAAGCTTTCTTT
j_gene: TRBJ1-5; v_gene: TRBV3-1/TRBV3-2; d_gene: .; abundance: .; CDR3aa: CASSQSGSNQPQHF; CDR3nt: TGTGCCAGCAGCCAAAGCGGTAGCAATCAGCCCCAGCATTTT
j_gene: TRBJ1-2; v_gene: TRBV2; d_gene: .; abundance: once; CDR3aa: CASSELGGGGYYGYTF; CDR3nt: TGTGCCAGCAGTGAATTGGGCGGTGGGGGTTACTATGGCTACACCTTC
j_gene: TRBJ2-7; v_gene: TRBV19; d_gene: TRBD1; abundance: .; CDR3aa: CASSTRRQGAMGEQYF; CDR3nt: TGTGCCAGTAGTACCCGTCGACAGGGGGCAATGGGTGAGCAGTACTTC
j_gene: TRBJ2-7; v_gene: TRBV5-6; d_gene: .; abundance: .; CDR3aa: CASSLRNEQYF; CDR3nt: TGTGCCAGCAGCTTGAGAAACGAGCAGTACTTC
j_gene: TRBJ2-1; v_gene: TRBV5-4; d_gene: .; abundance: .; CDR3aa: CASSLAAGWAGHEQFF; CDR3nt: TGTGCCAGCAGCTTGGCCGCGGGGTGGGCTGGGCATGAGCAGTTCTTC
j_gene: TRBJ1-2; v_gene: TRBV10-3; d_gene: .; abundance: once; CDR3aa: CAISEDGIYGYTF; CDR3nt: TGTGCCATCAGTGAAGACGGAATCTATGGCTACACCTTC
j_gene: TRBJ1-2; v_gene: TRBV7-9; d_gene: .; abundance: .; CDR3aa: CASSLTVKDGYTF; CDR3nt: TGTGCCAGCAGCTTAACAGTTAAGGATGGCTACACCTTC
j_gene: TRBJ2-2; v_gene: TRBV5-1; d_gene: TRBD1; abundance: .; CDR3aa: CASSLWTGPNTGELFF; CDR3nt: TGCGCCAGCAGCTTGTGGACAGGACCGAACACCGGGGAGCTGTTTTTT
j_gene: TRBJ2-3; v_gene: TRBV10-2; d_gene: TRBD1; abundance: .; CDR3aa: CASSDTTGATDTQYF; CDR3nt: TGCGCCAGCAGTGACACGACAGGGGCCACAGATACGCAGTATTTT
j_gene: TRBJ1-3; v_gene: TRBV7-6; d_gene: TRBD1; abundance: .; CDR3aa: CASSAGTGPGNTIYF; CDR3nt: TGTGCCAGCAGCGCCGGGACAGGCCCTGGAAACACCATATATTTT
j_gene: TRBJ2-4; v_gene: TRBV7-9; d_gene: TRBD1; abundance: .; CDR3aa: CASSLGGQGQYIQYF; CDR3nt: TGTGCCAGCAGCTTGGGGGGACAGGGTCAATACATTCAGTACTTC
j_gene: TRBJ1-1; v_gene: TRBV18; d_gene: .; abundance: .; CDR3aa: CASSPNQRGPEAFF; CDR3nt: TGTGCCAGCTCACCCAACCAGAGGGGCCCTGAAGCTTTCTTT
j_gene: TRBJ2-6; v_gene: TRBV20-1; d_gene: .; abundance: .; CDR3aa: CSASGRDTISGANVLTF; CDR3nt: TGCAGTGCTAGTGGCAGGGACACAATCTCTGGGGCCAACGTCCTGACTTTC
j_gene: TRBJ1-3; v_gene: TRBV7-9; d_gene: .; abundance: .; CDR3aa: CASSPAGSAGNTIYF; CDR3nt: TGTGCCAGCAGCCCAGCGGGCTCAGCTGGAAACACCATATATTTT
j_gene: TRBJ1-2; v_gene: TRBV28; d_gene: .; abundance: .; CDR3aa: CASSTDYGYTF; CDR3nt: TGTGCCAGCAGCACTGATTATGGCTACACCTTC
j_gene: TRBJ1-4; v_gene: TRBV6-1; d_gene: .; abundance: .; CDR3aa: CASSETGSEKLFF; CDR3nt: TGTGCCAGCAGTGAGACAGGTTCGGAAAAACTGTTTTTT
j_gene: TRBJ1-1; v_gene: TRBV4-3; d_gene: TRBD1; abundance: once; CDR3aa: CASSHRQGMNTEAFF; CDR3nt: TGCGCCAGCAGCCACCGACAGGGGATGAACACTGAAGCTTTCTTT
j_gene: TRBJ1-2; v_gene: TRBV4-2; d_gene: .; abundance: .; CDR3aa: CASSQEGVGGYSNGYTF; CDR3nt: TGTGCCAGCAGCCAAGAGGGGGTCGGGGGGTATTCGAATGGCTACACCTTC
j_gene: TRBJ2-7; v_gene: TRBV9; d_gene: .; abundance: .; CDR3aa: CASSVDPTGSYEQYF; CDR3nt: TGTGCCAGCAGCGTAGACCCGACAGGTTCCTACGAGCAGTACTTC
j_gene: TRBJ1-3; v_gene: TRBV9; d_gene: TRBD1; abundance: .; CDR3aa: CASSVGTASGNTIYF; CDR3nt: TGTGCCAGCAGCGTTGGGACAGCCTCTGGAAACACCATATATTTT
j_gene: TRBJ2-3; v_gene: TRBV5-1; d_gene: TRBD1; abundance: once; CDR3aa: CASSLDSRGPSTDTQYF; CDR3nt: TGCGCCAGCAGCTTGGATTCCAGGGGGCCGAGCACAGATACGCAGTATTTT
j_gene: TRBJ2-2; v_gene: TRBV9; d_gene: TRBD2; abundance: .; CDR3aa: CASSATGTSGRTGELFF; CDR3nt: TGTGCCAGCAGCGCTACCGGGACTAGCGGGAGAACCGGGGAGCTGTTTTTT
j_gene: TRBJ1-4; v_gene: TRBV11-2; d_gene: TRBD1; abundance: .; CDR3aa: CASSRTGGINEKLFF; CDR3nt: TGTGCCAGCAGCCGCACAGGGGGGATTAATGAAAAACTGTTTTTT
j_gene: TRBJ1-1; v_gene: TRBV5-1; d_gene: .; abundance: .; CDR3aa: CASSLVQGSNTEAFF; CDR3nt: TGCGCCAGCAGCTTGGTACAGGGCTCGAACACTGAAGCTTTCTTT
j_gene: TRBJ2-7; v_gene: TRBV5-1; d_gene: TRBD2; abundance: .; CDR3aa: CASSWGTSGYSYEQYF; CDR3nt: TGCGCCAGCAGCTGGGGGACTAGCGGATACTCCTACGAGCAGTACTTC
j_gene: TRBJ1-1; v_gene: TRBV29-1; d_gene: .; abundance: once; CDR3aa: CSVGARTANTEAFF; CDR3nt: TGCAGCGTTGGCGCCCGGACAGCGAACACTGAAGCTTTCTTT
j_gene: TRBJ1-5; v_gene: TRBV6-2/TRBV6-3; d_gene: .; abundance: .; CDR3aa: CASSSRRANQPQHF; CDR3nt: TGTGCCAGCAGTTCCCGACGGGCCAATCAGCCCCAGCATTTT
j_gene: TRBJ2-3; v_gene: TRBV9; d_gene: .; abundance: .; CDR3aa: CASSVGKTDTQYF; CDR3nt: TGTGCCAGCAGCGTAGGTAAAACAGATACGCAGTATTTT
j_gene: TRBJ1-2; v_gene: TRBV15; d_gene: TRBD1; abundance: .; CDR3aa: CATSRGTGYGYTF; CDR3nt: TGTGCCACCAGCAGAGGGACAGGGTATGGCTACACCTTC
j_gene: TRBJ2-7; v_gene: TRBV9; d_gene: .; abundance: .; CDR3aa: CASSVGGANYEQYF; CDR3nt: TGTGCCAGCAGCGTAGGGGGAGCAAACTACGAGCAGTACTTC
j_gene: TRBJ2-1; v_gene: TRBV9; d_gene: .; abundance: .; CDR3aa: CASSAGGFAGGAHNEQFF; CDR3nt: TGTGCCAGCAGCGCAGGGGGCTTCGCGGGAGGGGCCCACAATGAGCAGTTCTTC
j_gene: TRBJ2-3; v_gene: TRBV6-2/TRBV6-3; d_gene: TRBD2; abundance: .; CDR3aa: CASSYSLSGGASDTQYF; CDR3nt: TGTGCCAGCAGTTACTCGCTATCCGGGGGGGCCTCAGATACGCAGTATTTT
j_gene: TRBJ1-1; v_gene: TRBV5-1; d_gene: .; abundance: .; CDR3aa: CASSLAGGRTEAFF; CDR3nt: TGCGCCAGCAGCTTGGCTGGGGGTAGGACTGAAGCTTTCTTT
j_gene: TRBJ1-1; v_gene: TRBV29-1; d_gene: .; abundance: .; CDR3aa: CSVDGGTEAFF; CDR3nt: TGCAGCGTTGACGGGGGGACTGAAGCTTTCTTT
j_gene: TRBJ2-1; v_gene: TRBV4-2; d_gene: .; abundance: once; CDR3aa: CASSQDNAGEQFF; CDR3nt: TGTGCCAGCAGCCAAGATAACGCGGGTGAGCAGTTCTTC
j_gene: TRBJ1-2; v_gene: TRBV2; d_gene: TRBD1; abundance: once; CDR3aa: CASNNRGSNYGYTF; CDR3nt: TGTGCCAGCAATAACAGGGGGAGTAACTATGGCTACACCTTC
j_gene: TRBJ1-6; v_gene: TRBV3-1/TRBV3-2; d_gene: .; abundance: .; CDR3aa: CASSQVGRANSPLHF; CDR3nt: TGTGCCAGCAGCCAAGTCGGCAGGGCGAATTCACCCCTCCACTTT
j_gene: TRBJ1-2; v_gene: TRBV29-1; d_gene: .; abundance: .; CDR3aa: CSAPDSENYGYTF; CDR3nt: TGCAGCGCTCCGGACAGCGAAAACTATGGCTACACCTTC
j_gene: TRBJ2-1; v_gene: TRBV10-3; d_gene: .; abundance: .; CDR3aa: CAISEQGSYNEQFF; CDR3nt: TGTGCCATCAGTGAACAAGGCTCCTACAATGAGCAGTTCTTC
j_gene: TRBJ2-7; v_gene: TRBV27; d_gene: TRBD1; abundance: .; CDR3aa: CASSLWGQSYEQYF; CDR3nt: TGTGCCAGCAGTTTATGGGGACAGTCCTACGAGCAGTACTTC
j_gene: TRBJ1-1; v_gene: TRBV28; d_gene: .; abundance: .; CDR3aa: CASSLIRVNTEAFF; CDR3nt: TGTGCCAGCAGTTTAATCAGGGTGAACACTGAAGCTTTCTTT
j_gene: TRBJ2-2; v_gene: TRBV11-3; d_gene: .; abundance: .; CDR3aa: CASSGGRDTGELFF; CDR3nt: TGTGCCAGCAGTGGGGGACGTGACACCGGGGAGCTGTTTTTT
j_gene: TRBJ1-2; v_gene: TRBV9; d_gene: TRBD1; abundance: .; CDR3aa: CASSVGGEGANYGYTF; CDR3nt: TGTGCCAGCAGCGTAGGGGGAGAGGGGGCGAACTATGGCTACACCTTC
j_gene: TRBJ2-7; v_gene: TRBV29-1; d_gene: .; abundance: .; CDR3aa: CSVLGGTYEQYF; CDR3nt: TGCAGCGTCCTAGGGGGAACCTACGAGCAGTACTTC
j_gene: TRBJ2-1; v_gene: TRBV7-9; d_gene: .; abundance: .; CDR3aa: CASSSTDTGYNEQFF; CDR3nt: TGTGCCAGCAGCTCAACCGACACAGGTTACAATGAGCAGTTCTTC
j_gene: TRBJ1-1; v_gene: TRBV5-4; d_gene: .; abundance: once; CDR3aa: CASSLYGHGVNTEAFF; CDR3nt: TGTGCCAGCAGCTTGTACGGACACGGGGTGAACACTGAAGCTTTCTTT
j_gene: TRBJ1-2; v_gene: TRBV25-1; d_gene: .; abundance: .; CDR3aa: CASSTLGGGYTF; CDR3nt: TGTGCCAGCAGCACCCTTGGCGGGGGCTACACCTTC
j_gene: TRBJ1-2; v_gene: TRBV10-3; d_gene: .; abundance: .; CDR3aa: CAISATGPYGYTF; CDR3nt: TGTGCCATCAGTGCGACAGGCCCCTATGGCTACACCTTC